Each of the 4 T cell receptor beta chains below was sequenced from the same sample in a study of metastatic and nonmetastatic thyroid tumors. TCRdb redid the clone calls on the PCR reads using MiXCR. The table shows around 30,000 clones, with 15% to 20% occurring only once. The entire patient cohort was treatment-naive prior to thyroid surgery. Material: blood. These receptors were taken from a female donor with papillary thyroid cancer or a benign thyroid nodule (not recorded which). Some clones in this sample may be carry-over from other donors' samples.

This clone came up a few times. The same CDR3 also results from other DNA sequences found in this sample. The chain employs TRBV28 and TRBJ2-5, with D possibly matching TRBD1 (6 bases). V shed 4 bases and J shed 4 bases, with 13 bases lying between them. CDR1 and CDR2 from the germline V gene are MDHEN and SYDVKM. The CDR3 has 14 amino acids. The DNA for the CDR3 is TGTGCCAGCAGTTCCAAGACAGGTAGAGAGACCCAGTACTTC. It yields the protein CASSSKTGRETQYF.

This clone was seen repeatedly, ten times or more. This chain connects TRBV28 to TRBJ1-1; 9 bases fit TRBD1. V trimming: 2 bases; J trimming: 6 bases; junction bases outside the gene matches: 7. The germline V gene has CDR1 MDHEN and CDR2 SYDVKM. The CDR3 spans 15 residues. In DNA form, the CDR3 reads TGTGCCAGCAGTTTAACAGGGGGCGCATTGTCTGAAGCTTTCTTT. This encodes CASSLTGGALSEAFF. The full variable domain, its missing parts supplied by reference TRBV28 and TRBJ1-1, is DVKVTQSSRYLVKRTGEKVFLECVQDMDHENMFWYRQDPGLGLRLIYFSYDVKMKEKGDIPEGYSVSREKKERFSLILESASTNQTSMYLCASSLTGGALSEAFFGQGTRLTVV.

The sample holds many counts of this clone. The chain combines TRBV5-1 with TRBJ2-7, with TRBD2 identical over 8 bases. Germline CDR1 SGHRS, CDR2 YFSETQ. Trimming took 2 bases from V and 4 from J; bases not matched to a gene: 8. The CDR3 is 15 amino acids. The CDR3: CASSLGLASIYEQYF. As DNA, the CDR3 is TGCGCCAGCAGCTTAGGACTAGCTTCAATTTACGAGCAGTACTTC. The variable domain in full, with the rest retrieved from reference TRBV5-1 and TRBJ2-7, is KAGVTQTPRYLIKTRGQQVTLSCSPISGHRSVSWYQQTPGQGLQFLFEYFSETQRNKGNFPGRFSGRQFSNSRSEMNVSTLELGDSALYLCASSLGLASIYEQYFGPGTRLTVT.

By share of the sample, this clone is medium-sized. This chain uses TRBV3-1 with TRBJ2-5; no definite D call. The CDR3 loop spans 10 amino acids. CDR1 and CDR2 (germline): LGHDT, YNNKEL (reference sequence). Trimming stripped 0 bases from V and 7 bases from J, with 0 bases between. CDR3 residues: CASSQETQYF. The CDR3 nucleotides are TGTGCCAGCAGCCAAGAGACCCAGTACTTC.